This TCR beta chain was documented in a study of cytomegalovirus exposure and HLA in healthy donors. Turning to the study itself: For the approximately 360 genotyped donors, over 80% fell within the Caucasian-associated ancestry cluster.

This clone was recorded once. PCR involved 60 Vbeta and 13 Jbeta primers. Repertoires were generated with immunoSEQ multiplex PCR, while TCRdb's copy carries only in-frame clones and drops some. The sample has approximately 70,000 clones, 70% to 80% seen once. The V gene's germline CDR1 is PRHDT and CDR2 FYEKMQ (reference sequence). The ends lost 5 bases at V and 7 bases at J; junction bases unmatched: 6. The CDR3 sequence is 14 residues long. The sample comprised PBMCs. This clonotype was obtained from a man in his fifties in good health and CMV-seronegative. The V call is TRBV13, the J call TRBJ2-7, with 12 bases fitting TRBD2. This chain's CDR3 is CASSRLAGVGEQYF. CDR3 DNA: TGTGCCAGCAGCCGACTAGCGGGAGTGGGGGAGCAGTACTTC.